These 21 T cell receptor beta chains originate from one sample sequenced in a study of cytomegalovirus exposure and HLA in healthy donors. Primers: 60 Vbeta forward and 13 Jbeta reverse. The data were produced by immunoSEQ multiplex PCR, yet TCRdb's version contains in-frame clones alone and is incomplete. The sample has 30,000 to 40,000 clones, and its top ten clones hold more than 3%. Sequences were obtained from PBMCs. Receptors were obtained from a woman aged 35 to 49 in good health and CMV-seropositive.

This chain uses TRBV11-2 with TRBJ2-1; a possible D gene is TRBD1 (6 bases). The CDR3 loop spans 16 amino acids. CDR1 is SGHAT and CDR2 is FQNNGV in the germline V gene. V was cut by 5 bases and J by 7 bases, with 21 bases left in between. The CDR3 bases are TGTGCCAGCAGCCTAAGCCTGGGTGGGGGCACAAATGAGCAGTTCTTC. The encoded protein is CASSLSLGGGTNEQFF.

The chain employs TRBV6-6 and TRBJ1-1; maybe TRBD1 (5 bases). Germline assignment: CDR1 MNHNY and CDR2 SVGAGI (reference sequence). The CDR3 is made up of 15 amino acids. V was pared by 7 bases and J by 1 base, with 16 bases between. In DNA, the CDR3 is TGTGCCAGCACCGGAGGGGAAACAGGGAACACTGAAGCTTTCTTT. This translates into CASTGGETGNTEAFF.

The genes are TRBV25-1 and TRBJ2-7; D possibly corresponds to TRBD2 (7 bases). The V gene's germline CDR1 is MGHDK and CDR2 SYGVNS. The CDR3 has 14 residues. V lost 1 base and J 4 bases, leaving 11 bases between the germline ends. CDR3 nucleotides: TGTGCCAGCAGTGAATGGGGGGGACATTACGAGCAGTACTTC. This sequence encodes CASSEWGGHYEQYF.

This sequence joins TRBV10-1 and TRBJ2-7; tentatively, D is TRBD2 (5 bases). The CDR3 loop spans 13 amino acids. From germline, CDR1 is WNHNN and CDR2 SYGVQD (reference sequence). Trimming cost V 1 base and J 4 bases, with 8 bases left between them. The CDR3 DNA reads as TGCGCCAGCAGTGAGTTGGGAGCTTACGAGCAGTACTTC. Encoded protein: CASSELGAYEQYF.

The rearrangement links TRBV11-2 to TRBJ2-7; 11 positions agree with TRBD2. The germline V gene has CDR1 SGHAT and CDR2 FQNNGV. Trimming at V came to 4 bases and at J to 0 bases, leaving 5 bases not matched to a gene. The length of the CDR3 is 16 residues. In DNA form, the CDR3 reads TGTGCCAGCAGCTCCTCTAGCGGGAGGAACTCCTACGAGCAGTACTTC. The encoded protein is CASSSSSGRNSYEQYF.

The chain has TRBV28 and TRBJ1-2, with D perhaps TRBD1 (6 bases). The CDR3 contains 14 residues. CDR1 and CDR2 from the germline V gene are MDHEN and SYDVKM. Trimming pared 3 bases from V and 4 bases from J, leaving 12 bases between. The CDR3: CASSFWQGSYGYTF. CDR3 sequence (DNA): TGTGCCAGCAGTTTCTGGCAGGGGAGCTATGGCTACACCTTC.

The J gene is TRBJ2-7, the V gene TRBV18; D possibly corresponds to TRBD1 (5 bases). This CDR3 contains 13 residues. Germline V lookup: CDR1 KGHSH, CDR2 LQKENI. V gave up 6 bases and J gave up 3 bases, with 12 bases separating them. The CDR3, as DNA: TGTGCCAGCTCGCCGGACATCTACTACGAGCAGTACTTC. Translating gives CASSPDIYYEQYF.

The chain couples TRBV5-1 to TRBJ2-7; D unclear. This CDR3 region has 13 residues. V lost 4 bases, J lost 3 bases, and 11 bases lay in between. CDR1 and CDR2 (germline): SGHRS, YFSETQ. The CDR3 DNA reads as TGCGCCAGCAGCCACTCCGCAAACTACGAGCAGTACTTC. It translates to CASSHSANYEQYF.

This chain uses TRBV7-6 with TRBJ2-1; TRBD1 aligns across 7 bases. The CDR3 covers 15 residues. V was pared by 5 bases and J by 9 bases, with 13 bases of the junction left unmatched. Looked up from germline, CDR1 is SGHVS and CDR2 is FNYEAQ. CDR3 in amino acids: CASSLGAGGTIEQFF. As DNA, the CDR3 is TGTGCCAGCAGCCTAGGGGCAGGGGGTACGATTGAGCAGTTCTTC. Full variable domain (missing parts from reference TRBV7-6 and TRBJ2-1): GAGVSQSPRYKVTKRGQDVALRCDPISGHVSLYWYRQALGQGPEFLTYFNYEAQQDKSGLPNDRFSAERPEGSISTLTIQRTEQRDSAMYRCASSLGAGGTIEQFFGPGTRLTVL.

The chain joins TRBV29-1 to TRBJ2-3, with 13 positions matching TRBD2. V lost 7 bases to trimming and J lost 2 bases; unmatched junction nucleotides: 6. Germline V gene lookup returns CDR1 SQVTM and CDR2 ANQGSEA. The CDR3 spans 15 residues. The DNA of the CDR3 is TGCAGCGCCGAGGGACTAGCGGGGTACACAGATACGCAGTATTTT. Translation gives CSAEGLAGYTDTQYF.

The V call is TRBV10-3, the J call TRBJ1-2; unclear D gene. Per germline, CDR1 ENHRY and CDR2 SYGVKD. This CDR3 comprises 12 residues. Between the trimmed V and J ends, which lost 10 bases and 0 bases, there was a span of 9 bases. The CDR3 sequence: CATLNPNYGYTF. In nucleotides, the CDR3 is TGTGCCACCCTAAACCCTAACTATGGCTACACCTTC.

J is TRBJ2-2 and V is TRBV6-5; D is unclear. The germline V and J ends were trimmed by 5 bases and 5 bases, with 9 bases remaining between them. Per germline, CDR1 MNHEY and CDR2 SVGAGI. This CDR3 region has 13 residues. The CDR3 sequence: CASSTAGTGELFF. CDR3 sequence (DNA): TGTGCCAGCAGTACGGCAGGTACCGGGGAGCTGTTTTTT.

This sequence joins TRBV27 and TRBJ2-4; 10 nucleotides agree with TRBD1. CDR1 and CDR2 from the germline V gene are MNHEY and SMNVEV (reference sequence). Losses at the gene ends were 3 bases for V and 9 bases for J; bases not matched to a gene: 11. This CDR3 is 16 amino acids long. The DNA of the CDR3 is TGTGCCAGCAGTTTCCTCGGGACAGGGGAAGGGGGCATTCAGTACTTC. Protein: CASSFLGTGEGGIQYF.

The V and J genes are TRBV9 and TRBJ2-3; tentative D call: TRBD1 (6 bases). This CDR3 is 15 amino acids long. V lost 4 bases, J lost 2 bases, and 14 bases lay in between. CDR1 and CDR2 (germline): SGDLS, YYNGEE. The CDR3 nucleotides are TGTGCCAGCAGCCCGACAGGTGATTACACAGATACGCAGTATTTT. This sequence encodes CASSPTGDYTDTQYF.

The chain couples TRBV4-1 to TRBJ2-5; 10 bases agree with TRBD2. The CDR3 sequence is 16 residues long. J was trimmed by 6 bases and V by 4 bases; bases with no gene match: 11. Germline CDR1 reads MGHRA; CDR2 reads YSYEKL. The CDR3: CASSPRRASGSQTQYF. CDR3 coding DNA: TGCGCCAGCAGCCCCCGGCGGGCTAGCGGGAGTCAGACCCAGTACTTC.

The chain links TRBV5-1 to TRBJ2-5, with 7 nucleotides matching TRBD1. Trimming took 1 base from V and 1 from J; bases not matched to a gene: 7. The CDR3 totals 16 residues. CDR1 and CDR2 (germline): SGHRS, YFSETQ. The CDR3 here is CASSLQGGQRQETQYF. The DNA for the CDR3 is TGCGCCAGCAGCTTGCAAGGGGGACAGCGCCAAGAGACCCAGTACTTC.

V gene TRBV5-6 combines with J gene TRBJ1-1; D is possibly TRBD1 (5 bases). This CDR3 is built from 13 residues. In germline, CDR1 is SGHDT, CDR2 YYEEEE. Trimming removed 1 base at V and 6 bases at J, with 10 bases between. CDR3 protein: CASSLPTAPEAFF. The CDR3 DNA sequence: TGTGCCAGCAGCTTGCCGACAGCCCCTGAAGCTTTCTTT.

The chain recombines TRBV30 with TRBJ2-7, with TRBD2 matching 8 bases. Trimming took 0 bases from V and 1 from J; bases not matched to a gene: 8. Per germline, CDR1 GTSNPN and CDR2 SVGIG (reference sequence). This CDR3 region has 16 residues. The CDR3 DNA sequence: TGTGCCTGGAGTGTCCGCGGACTAGCCTCGTCCTACGAGCAGTACTTC. Translation gives CAWSVRGLASSYEQYF.

The CDR3 protein is CASSQRGRSYNEQFF. The CDR3 nucleotides read TGCGCCAGCAGCCAGCGGGGGCGCTCCTACAATGAGCAGTTCTTC. This rearrangement joins TRBV10-1 to TRBJ2-1, with 8 bases matching TRBD2. V was clipped by 6 bases and J by 0 bases; unmatched bases: 4. The CDR3 is 15 residues long. Per the germline V gene, CDR1 is WNHNN and CDR2 is SYGVQD (reference sequence).

The chain couples TRBV5-4 to TRBJ1-3; D possibly corresponds to TRBD1 (6 bases). The germline V gene encodes CDR1 SGHNT and CDR2 YYREEE (reference sequence). Trimming removed 2 bases at V and 0 bases at J, with 9 bases between. CDR3 length: 15 residues. The CDR3 loop reads CASSFGTSSGNTIYF. For the CDR3, the DNA is TGTGCCAGCAGCTTCGGGACAAGCTCTGGAAACACCATATATTTT.

The chain employs TRBV18 and TRBJ2-5; 7 nucleotides match TRBD2. V lost 3 bases and J lost 5; bases outside the gene matches: 3. CDR1 is KGHSH and CDR2 is LQKENI in the germline V gene. This CDR3 has 13 amino acids. The CDR3 DNA is TGTGCCAGCTCACCCAGCGGGACCGAGACCCAGTACTTC. This encodes CASSPSGTETQYF.